Listed below are T cell receptor beta chains from one sample, sequenced in a study of technical replicates of blood from several donors. The data were produced by immunoSEQ multiplex PCR, yet TCRdb's version contains in-frame clones alone and is incomplete. This table holds 60,000 to 80,000 clones, about 90% found once. The sequenced sample was T cells isolated from PBMCs. The receptors here all came from a human donor in good health. CDR3s include the opening cysteine and the closing phenylalanine or tryptophan. D genes are given only for firm matches. Where a row states a size, it is once, few, many or the class of an expanded clone; other rows omit it.

TRBJ1-2	NA	NA	TRBV6-1	CASSATGQMAIGYTF	TGTGCCAGCAGTGCTACAGGGCAGATGGCTATTGGCTACACCTTC
TRBJ1-3	NA	NA	TRBV7-9	CASSLSSGNTIYF	TGTGCCAGCAGCCTGAGCTCTGGAAACACCATATATTTT
TRBJ2-1	TRBD1	once	TRBV4-1	CASSLSPDRGEFF	TGCGCCAGCAGCCTGAGCCCGGACAGGGGCGAGTTCTTC
TRBJ2-6	TRBD1	NA	TRBV13	CASSDRGTGISGANVLTF	TGTGCCAGCAGCGACCGTGGGACAGGGATCTCTGGGGCCAACGTCCTGACTTTC
TRBJ1-3	NA	NA	TRBV30	CAWVPTYSGNTIYF	TGTGCCTGGGTCCCAACCTACTCTGGAAACACCATATATTTT
TRBJ2-3	NA	NA	TRBV21-1	CASSKNRRLAGPTDTQYF	TGTGCCAGCAGCAAAAATCGCCGACTAGCGGGACCCACAGATACGCAGTATTTT
TRBJ2-3	TRBD2	NA	TRBV27	CASSFLAGVSGTDTQYF	TGTGCCAGCAGTTTTTTAGCGGGAGTATCCGGCACAGATACGCAGTATTTT
TRBJ2-7	NA	NA	TRBV30	CAWRAGRFSYEQYF	TGTGCCTGGAGGGCGGGGCGTTTCTCCTACGAGCAGTACTTC
TRBJ2-1	NA	NA	TRBV13	CASSLGWDTTPYNEQFF	TGTGCCAGCAGCTTAGGCTGGGACACGACACCCTACAATGAGCAGTTCTTC
TRBJ2-3	NA	NA	TRBV5-6	CASSWGTGSDTQYF	TGTGCCAGCAGCTGGGGTACAGGATCAGATACGCAGTATTTT
TRBJ1-2	TRBD1	NA	TRBV30	CAWSLGQGDTSGGYTF	TGTGCCTGGAGCTTGGGACAGGGCGACACATCAGGGGGCTACACCTTC
TRBJ1-1	NA	NA	TRBV7-2	CASSFGNTEAFF	TGTGCCAGCAGCTTCGGGAACACTGAAGCTTTCTTT
TRBJ2-1	TRBD1	NA	TRBV13	CASSSLDRAHNEQFF	TGTGCCAGCAGCTCCCTGGACAGGGCCCACAATGAGCAGTTCTTC
TRBJ2-7	NA	NA	TRBV10-3	CAISESAGFYEQYF	TGTGCCATCAGTGAGTCCGCAGGTTTCTACGAGCAGTACTTC
TRBJ1-5	TRBD1	NA	TRBV11-3	CASSQGTGQDQPQHF	TGTGCCAGCAGCCAGGGGACAGGGCAGGATCAGCCCCAGCATTTT
TRBJ1-5	TRBD1	NA	TRBV28	CASSTPGTGVWQPQHF	TGTGCCAGCAGTACACCCGGGACAGGCGTTTGGCAGCCCCAGCATTTT